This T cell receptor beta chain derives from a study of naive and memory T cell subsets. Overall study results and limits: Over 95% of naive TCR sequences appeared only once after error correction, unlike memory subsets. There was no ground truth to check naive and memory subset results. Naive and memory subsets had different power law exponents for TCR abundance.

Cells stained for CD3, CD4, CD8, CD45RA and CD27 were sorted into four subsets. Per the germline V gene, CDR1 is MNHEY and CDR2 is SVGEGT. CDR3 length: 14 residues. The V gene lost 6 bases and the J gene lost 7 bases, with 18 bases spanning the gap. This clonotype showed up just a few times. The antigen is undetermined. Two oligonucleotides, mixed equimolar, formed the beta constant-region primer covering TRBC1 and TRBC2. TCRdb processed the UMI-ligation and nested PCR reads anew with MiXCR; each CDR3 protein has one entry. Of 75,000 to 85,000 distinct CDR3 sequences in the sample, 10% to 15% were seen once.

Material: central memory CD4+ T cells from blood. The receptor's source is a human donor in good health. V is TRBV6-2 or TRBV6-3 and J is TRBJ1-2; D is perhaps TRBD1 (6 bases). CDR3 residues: CASSQYREGLGYTF. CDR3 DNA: TGTGCCAGCAGCCAGTACAGGGAAGGGCTTGGCTACACCTTC.